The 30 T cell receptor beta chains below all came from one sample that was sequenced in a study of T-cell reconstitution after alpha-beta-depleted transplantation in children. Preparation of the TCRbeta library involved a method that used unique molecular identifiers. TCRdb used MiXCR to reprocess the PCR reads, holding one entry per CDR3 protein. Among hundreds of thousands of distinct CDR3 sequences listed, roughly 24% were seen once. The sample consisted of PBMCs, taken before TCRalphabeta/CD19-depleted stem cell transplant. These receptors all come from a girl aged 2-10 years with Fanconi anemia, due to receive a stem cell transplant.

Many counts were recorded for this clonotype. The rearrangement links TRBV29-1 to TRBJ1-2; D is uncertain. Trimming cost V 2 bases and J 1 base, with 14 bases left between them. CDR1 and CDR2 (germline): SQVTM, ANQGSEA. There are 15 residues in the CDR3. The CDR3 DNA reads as TGCAGCGTTGAAACGGCGTCCCGAAATAACTATGGCTACACCTTC. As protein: CSVETASRNNYGYTF.

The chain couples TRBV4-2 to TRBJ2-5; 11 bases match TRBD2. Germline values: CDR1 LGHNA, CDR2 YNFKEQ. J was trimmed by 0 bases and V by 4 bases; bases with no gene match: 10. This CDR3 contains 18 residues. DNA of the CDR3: TGTGCCAGCAGCCGAAGTGGCCTAGCGGGGGGCAACCAAGAGACCCAGTACTTC. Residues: CASSRSGLAGGNQETQYF.

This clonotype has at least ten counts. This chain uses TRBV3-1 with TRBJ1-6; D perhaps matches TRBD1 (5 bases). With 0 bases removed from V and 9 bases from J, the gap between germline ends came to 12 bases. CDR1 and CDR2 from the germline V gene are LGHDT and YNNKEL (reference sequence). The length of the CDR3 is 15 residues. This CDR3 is CASSQDGPGGSPLHF. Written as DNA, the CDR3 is TGTGCCAGCAGCCAAGACGGGCCCGGGGGTTCACCCCTCCACTTT.

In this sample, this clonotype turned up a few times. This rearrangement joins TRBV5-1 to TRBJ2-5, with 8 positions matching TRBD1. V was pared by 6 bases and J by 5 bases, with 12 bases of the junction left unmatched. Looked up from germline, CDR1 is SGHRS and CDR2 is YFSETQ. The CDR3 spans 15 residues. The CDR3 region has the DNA TGCGCCAGCACCCTCCAACCGACAGGGGAGGAGACCCAGTACTTC. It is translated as CASTLQPTGEETQYF.

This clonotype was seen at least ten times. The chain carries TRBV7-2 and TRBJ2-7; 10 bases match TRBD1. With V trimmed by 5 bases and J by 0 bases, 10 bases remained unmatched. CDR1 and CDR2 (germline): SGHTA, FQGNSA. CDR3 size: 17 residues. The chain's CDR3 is CASSAHRDRGFSYEQYF. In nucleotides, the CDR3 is TGTGCCAGCAGCGCACACCGGGACAGGGGCTTCTCCTACGAGCAGTACTTC.

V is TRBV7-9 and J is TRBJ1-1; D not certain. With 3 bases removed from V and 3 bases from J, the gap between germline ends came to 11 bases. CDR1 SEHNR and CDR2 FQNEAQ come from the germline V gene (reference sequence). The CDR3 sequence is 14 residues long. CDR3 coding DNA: TGTGCCAGCAGCTTGAGTTTGGGCGACACTGAAGCTTTCTTT. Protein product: CASSLSLGDTEAFF.

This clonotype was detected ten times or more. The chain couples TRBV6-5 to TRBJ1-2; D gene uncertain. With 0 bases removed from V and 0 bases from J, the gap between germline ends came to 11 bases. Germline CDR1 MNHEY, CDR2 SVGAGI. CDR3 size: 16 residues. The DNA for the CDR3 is TGTGCCAGCAGTTACTCAATTCCGTTAGCTAACTATGGCTACACCTTC. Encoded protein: CASSYSIPLANYGYTF.

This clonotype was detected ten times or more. The chain's CDR3 is CASSLRHRETQYF. The CDR3 bases are TGTGCCAGCAGTTTACGGCATCGGGAGACCCAGTACTTC. The chain carries TRBV12-3 or TRBV12-4 and TRBJ2-5; D not resolved. There are 13 residues in the CDR3. Trimming took 2 bases from V and 5 from J, leaving 9 bases between them.

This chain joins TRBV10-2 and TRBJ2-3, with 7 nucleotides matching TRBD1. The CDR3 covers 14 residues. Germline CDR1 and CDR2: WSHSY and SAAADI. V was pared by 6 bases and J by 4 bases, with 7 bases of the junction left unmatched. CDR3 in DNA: TGCGCCAGCAGCAGGGGACAGACTTCAGATACGCAGTATTTT. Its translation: CASSRGQTSDTQYF.

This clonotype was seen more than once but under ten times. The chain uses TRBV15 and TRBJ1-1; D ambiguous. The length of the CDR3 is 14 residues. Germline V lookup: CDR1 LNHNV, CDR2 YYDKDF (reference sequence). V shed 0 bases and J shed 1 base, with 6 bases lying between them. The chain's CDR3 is CATSRDRTNTEAFF. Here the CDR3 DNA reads TGTGCCACCAGCAGAGATCGTACGAACACTGAAGCTTTCTTT. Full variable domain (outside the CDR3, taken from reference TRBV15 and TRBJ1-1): DAMVIQNPRYQVTQFGKPVTLSCSQTLNHNVMYWYQQKSSQAPKLLFHYYDKDFNNEADTPDNFQSRRPNTSFCFLDIRSPGLGDTAMYLCATSRDRTNTEAFFGQGTRLTVV.

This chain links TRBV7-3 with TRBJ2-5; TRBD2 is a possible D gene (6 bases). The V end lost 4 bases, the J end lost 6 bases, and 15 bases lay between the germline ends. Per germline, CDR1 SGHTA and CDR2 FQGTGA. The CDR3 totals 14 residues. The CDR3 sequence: CASSSDGSEKTQYF. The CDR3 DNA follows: TGTGCCAGCAGCTCCGACGGGAGTGAGAAGACCCAGTACTTC.

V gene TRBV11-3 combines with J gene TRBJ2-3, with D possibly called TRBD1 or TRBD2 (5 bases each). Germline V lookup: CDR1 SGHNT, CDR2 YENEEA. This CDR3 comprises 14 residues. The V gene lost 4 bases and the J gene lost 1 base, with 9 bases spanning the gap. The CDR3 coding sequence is TGTGCCAGCAGCTCCGGGACGGGCACAGATACGCAGTATTTT. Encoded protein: CASSSGTGTDTQYF.

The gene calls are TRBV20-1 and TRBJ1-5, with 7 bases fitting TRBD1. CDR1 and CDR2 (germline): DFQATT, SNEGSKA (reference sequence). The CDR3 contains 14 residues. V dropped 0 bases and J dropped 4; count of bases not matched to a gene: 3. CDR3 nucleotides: TGCAGTGCTAGAGATGGGACAGCTAATCAGCCCCAGCATTTT. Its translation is CSARDGTANQPQHF.

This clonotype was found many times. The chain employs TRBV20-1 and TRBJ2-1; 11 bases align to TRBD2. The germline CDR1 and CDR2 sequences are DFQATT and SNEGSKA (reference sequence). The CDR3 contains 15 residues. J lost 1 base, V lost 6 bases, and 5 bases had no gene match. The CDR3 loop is CSAQLAGVSYNEQFF. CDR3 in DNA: TGCAGTGCACAACTAGCGGGAGTGTCCTACAATGAGCAGTTCTTC.

DNA of the CDR3: TGTGCCAGCAGTGTTTCGGGCCCTCAGGGGGAGCAGTACTTC. Protein: CASSVSGPQGEQYF. The chain carries TRBV6-1 and TRBJ2-7; TRBD1 might be the D (6 bases). The CDR3 loop spans 14 amino acids. Looked up from germline, CDR1 is MNHNS and CDR2 is SASEGT. V lost 4 bases, J lost 7 bases, and 17 bases lay in between.

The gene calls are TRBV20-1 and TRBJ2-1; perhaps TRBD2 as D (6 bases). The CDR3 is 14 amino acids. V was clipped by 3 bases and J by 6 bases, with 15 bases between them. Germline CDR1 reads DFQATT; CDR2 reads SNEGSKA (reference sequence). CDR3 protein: CSASGLAKSNEQFF. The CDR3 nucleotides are TGCAGTGCTAGTGGGCTAGCGAAATCCAATGAGCAGTTCTTC.

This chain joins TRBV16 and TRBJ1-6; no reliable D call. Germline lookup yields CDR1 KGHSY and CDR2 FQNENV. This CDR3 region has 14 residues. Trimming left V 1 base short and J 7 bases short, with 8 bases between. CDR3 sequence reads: CASSQFTVNSPLHF. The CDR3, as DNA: TGTGCCAGCAGCCAATTTACAGTCAATTCACCCCTCCACTTT. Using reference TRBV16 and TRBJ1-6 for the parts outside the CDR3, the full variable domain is GEEVAQTPKHLVRGEGQKAKLYCAPIKGHSYVFWYQQVLKNEFKFLISFQNENVFDETGMPKERFSAKCLPNSPCSLEIQATKLEDSAVYFCASSQFTVNSPLHFGNGTRLTVT.

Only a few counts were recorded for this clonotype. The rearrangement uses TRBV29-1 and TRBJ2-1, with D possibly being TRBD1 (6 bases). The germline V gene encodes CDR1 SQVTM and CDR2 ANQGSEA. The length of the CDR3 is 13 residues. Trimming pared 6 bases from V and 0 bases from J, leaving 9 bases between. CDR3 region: CSVGASSYNEQFF. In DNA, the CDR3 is TGCAGCGTGGGGGCTAGCTCCTACAATGAGCAGTTCTTC.

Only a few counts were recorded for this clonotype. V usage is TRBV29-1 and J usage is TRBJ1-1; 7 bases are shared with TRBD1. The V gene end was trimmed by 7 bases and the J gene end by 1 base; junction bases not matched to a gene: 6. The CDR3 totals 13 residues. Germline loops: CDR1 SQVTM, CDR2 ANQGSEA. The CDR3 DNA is TGCAGCGCCCAGGGGGGGGAGAACACTGAAGCTTTCTTT. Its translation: CSAQGGENTEAFF.

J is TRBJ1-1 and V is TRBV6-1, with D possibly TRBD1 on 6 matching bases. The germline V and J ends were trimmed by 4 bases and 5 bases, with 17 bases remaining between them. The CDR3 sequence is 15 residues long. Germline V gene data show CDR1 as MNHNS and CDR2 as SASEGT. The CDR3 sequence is CASSGIRTDGTEAFF. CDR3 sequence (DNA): TGTGCCAGCAGTGGGATTCGGACAGACGGAACTGAAGCTTTCTTT.

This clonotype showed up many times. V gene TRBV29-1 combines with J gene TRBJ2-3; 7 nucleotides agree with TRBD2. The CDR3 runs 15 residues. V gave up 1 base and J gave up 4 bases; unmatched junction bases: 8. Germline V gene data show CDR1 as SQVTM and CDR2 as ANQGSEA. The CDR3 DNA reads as TGCAGCGTTGAAGGGGTTCGGGAGGCCCCAGATACGCAGTATTTT. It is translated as CSVEGVREAPDTQYF.

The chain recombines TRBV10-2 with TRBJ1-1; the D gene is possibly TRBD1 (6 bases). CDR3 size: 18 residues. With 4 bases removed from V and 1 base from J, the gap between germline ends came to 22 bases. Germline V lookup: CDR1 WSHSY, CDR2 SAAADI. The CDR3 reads CASSATSQGGGANTEAFF. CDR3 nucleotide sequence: TGCGCCAGCAGTGCCACTTCCCAGGGTGGGGGGGCGAACACTGAAGCTTTCTTT.

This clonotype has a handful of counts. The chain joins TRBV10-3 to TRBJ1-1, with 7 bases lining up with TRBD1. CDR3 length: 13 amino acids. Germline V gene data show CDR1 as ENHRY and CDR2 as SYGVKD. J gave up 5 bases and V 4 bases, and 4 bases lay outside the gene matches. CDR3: CAISGRGRTEAFF. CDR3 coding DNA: TGTGCCATCAGTGGGAGGGGGCGAACTGAAGCTTTCTTT.

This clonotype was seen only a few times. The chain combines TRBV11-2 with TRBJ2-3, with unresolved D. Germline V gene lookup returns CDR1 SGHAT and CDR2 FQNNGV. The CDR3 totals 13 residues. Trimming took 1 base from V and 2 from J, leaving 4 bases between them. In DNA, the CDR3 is TGTGCCAGCAGCTTAGTGGACACAGATACGCAGTATTTT. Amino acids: CASSLVDTDTQYF.

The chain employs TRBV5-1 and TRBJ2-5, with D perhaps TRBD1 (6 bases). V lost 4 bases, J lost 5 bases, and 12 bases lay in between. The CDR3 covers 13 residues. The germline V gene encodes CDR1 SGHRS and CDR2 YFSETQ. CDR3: CASSPTGLETQYF. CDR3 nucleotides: TGCGCCAGCAGCCCTACAGGGTTGGAGACCCAGTACTTC.

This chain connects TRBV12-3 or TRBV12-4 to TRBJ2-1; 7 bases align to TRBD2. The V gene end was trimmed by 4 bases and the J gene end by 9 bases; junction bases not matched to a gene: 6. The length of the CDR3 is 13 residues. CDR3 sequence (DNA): TGTGCCAGCAGTTGGGGGGGAGGAGGTGAGCAGTTCTTC. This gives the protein CASSWGGGGEQFF.

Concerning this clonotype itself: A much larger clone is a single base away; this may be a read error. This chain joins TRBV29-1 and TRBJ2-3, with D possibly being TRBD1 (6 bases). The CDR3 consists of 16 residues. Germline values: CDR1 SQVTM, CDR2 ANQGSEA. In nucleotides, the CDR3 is TGCAGCGTCACAAGAACCGGGACATTTAGCACAGATACGGAGTATTTT. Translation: CSVTRTGTFSTDTEYF.

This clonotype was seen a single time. Here the CDR3 reads CASGPTVPGLGSHNEQFF. CDR3 sequence (DNA): TGTGCCAGCGGCCCTACTGTACCGGGACTAGGGAGTCACAATGAGCAGTTCTTC. This rearrangement joins TRBV7-3 to TRBJ2-1; TRBD2 matches 8 bases. This CDR3 has 18 residues. CDR1 and CDR2 from the germline V gene are SGHTA and FQGTGA. J lost 5 bases, V lost 8 bases, and 20 bases had no gene match.

CDR3 in amino acids: CSVGNQPQHF. The CDR3, as DNA: TGCAGCGTTGGGAATCAGCCCCAGCATTTT. This rearrangement joins TRBV29-1 to TRBJ1-5; D gene uncertain. Trimming took 4 bases from V and 4 from J, leaving 2 bases between them. CDR1 SQVTM and CDR2 ANQGSEA come from the germline V gene. The CDR3 spans 10 residues.

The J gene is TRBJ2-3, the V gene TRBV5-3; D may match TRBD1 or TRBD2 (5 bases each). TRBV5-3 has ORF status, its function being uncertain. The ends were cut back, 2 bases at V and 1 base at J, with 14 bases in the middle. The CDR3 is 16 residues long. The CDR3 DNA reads TGTGCCAGAAGCTTATACCGGGACCTCCGCACAGATACGCAGTATTTT. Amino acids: CARSLYRDLRTDTQYF.